The 3 T cell receptor beta chains listed next were all sequenced from one sample in a study of T cells in Graves' hyperthyroidism and ophthalmopathy. Using RNA transcripts as the source, TCR beta CDR3 regions were amplified. First-round RT-PCR with HTBI primers amplified the TCR CDR3 region. TCRdb re-called the multiplex PCR reads through MiXCR, storing one row per CDR3 protein. The profile covers roughly 640,000 distinct CDR3 sequences, with roughly 15% appearing a single time and around 3.5% taken by the ten largest. Sequences were obtained from blood. Receptor source: a woman aged 40 to 49 with Graves' ophthalmopathy.

This clonotype was seen repeatedly, ten times or more. This sequence joins TRBV5-5 and TRBJ2-7; D possibly corresponds to TRBD2 (6 bases). CDR1 is SGHKS, CDR2 YYEKEE, per germline (reference sequence). The CDR3 covers 13 residues. V gave up 5 bases and J gave up 2 bases, with 11 bases separating them. For the CDR3, the DNA is TGTGCCAGCAGGGCGGGGCAAGCCTACGAGCAGTACTTC. Residues: CASRAGQAYEQYF.

To note about this clonotype: Being one base from a much bigger clone, this may be a read error. The chain is built from TRBV18 and TRBJ2-1, with D perhaps being TRBD1 or TRBD2 (5 bases each). Germline assignment: CDR1 KGHSH and CDR2 LQKENI. The CDR3 length is 17 residues. Trimming pared 6 bases from V and 8 bases from J, leaving 26 bases between. For the CDR3, the DNA is TGTGCCAGCTCGCCGGGGCGTGGGCAGGGAACTCAGTATGAGCAGTTCTTC. Translated, it gives CASSPGRGQGTQYEQFF.

The sample holds a few counts of this clonotype. The V gene is TRBV12-5, the J gene TRBJ1-6; a possible D gene is TRBD1 (5 bases). The CDR3 runs to 12 residues. With 8 bases removed from V and 10 bases from J, the gap between germline ends came to 12 bases. The germline gives CDR1 LGHNT, CDR2 FRNRAP. The CDR3 DNA is TGTGCTAGTAACCAGGGTAACTCACCCCTCCACTTT. Its protein product is CASNQGNSPLHF.